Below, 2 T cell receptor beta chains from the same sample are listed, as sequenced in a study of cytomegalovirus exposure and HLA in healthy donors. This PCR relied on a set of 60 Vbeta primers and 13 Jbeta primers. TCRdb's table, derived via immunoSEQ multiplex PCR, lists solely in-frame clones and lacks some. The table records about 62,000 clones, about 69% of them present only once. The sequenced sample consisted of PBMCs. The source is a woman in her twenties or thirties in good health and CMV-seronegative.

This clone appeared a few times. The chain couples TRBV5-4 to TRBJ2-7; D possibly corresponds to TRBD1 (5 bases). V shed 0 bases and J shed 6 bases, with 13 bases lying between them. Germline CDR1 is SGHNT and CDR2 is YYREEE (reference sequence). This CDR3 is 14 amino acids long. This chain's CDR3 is CASSLGYQQGEQYF. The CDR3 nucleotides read TGTGCCAGCAGCTTGGGATACCAGCAGGGCGAGCAGTACTTC.

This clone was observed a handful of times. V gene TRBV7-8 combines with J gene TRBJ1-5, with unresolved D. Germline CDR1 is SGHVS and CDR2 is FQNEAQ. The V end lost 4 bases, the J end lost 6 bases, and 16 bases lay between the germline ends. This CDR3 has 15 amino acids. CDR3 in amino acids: CASSSSGGVGQPQHF. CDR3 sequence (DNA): TGTGCCAGCAGCTCTTCGGGCGGGGTGGGTCAGCCCCAGCATTTT.